The entry that follows covers one TCR beta chain sequence. The entry originates in a study of blood T cell repertoires in COVID-19. Whole-study context: Donors in Cohort 3 counted as recovered after two negative PCRs, clearance, or symptom resolution.

In terms of age and location, participants ranged from roughly 18 to 95 years and lived in under 30 US areas. V lost 4 bases and J lost 6, with 6 bases in between. This CDR3 is 12 amino acids long. The germline V gene has CDR1 KGHDR and CDR2 SFDVKD. The protocol was immunoSEQ multiplex PCR, while the TCRdb copy is restricted to in-frame clones and leaves out a portion. Of about 270,000 clones in the sample, 88% were seen once. The chain joins TRBV24-1 to TRBJ2-1; D unresolved. This receptor was obtained from an older woman in a cohort exposed to, infected with or recovered from COVID-19 (not recorded which). Sequenced material: PBMCs or T cells enriched from blood (not recorded which). The CDR3 DNA reads as TGTGCCACCAGTGACAGGCTCAATGAGCAGTTCTTC. This translates into CATSDRLNEQFF.